Listed below are T cell receptor beta chains from one sample, sequenced in a study of blood T cell repertoires in COVID-19. Profiled with immunoSEQ multiplex PCR; TCRdb holds only in-frame clones, not every one. Of around 140,000 clones in the sample, 85% to 90% were seen once. Sequencing was done on a sample of peripheral blood. All receptors come from a man in his fifties or sixties with active or convalescent COVID-19. Both conserved end residues are part of each CDR3. D genes are given only for firm matches. Clone size, where shown, is once, few, many, or a class for clones that have expanded.

clone size | D gene | J gene | V gene | CDR3 DNA | CDR3 protein
NA | NA | TRBJ2-5 | TRBV5-1 | TGCGCCAGCAGCTTGGTAGCGGTGGCCGGAGAGACCCAGTACTTC | CASSLVAVAGETQYF
NA | NA | TRBJ1-2 | TRBV7-9 | TGTGCCAGCAGCTTTGCCCTTGGGGGGGGCGAGGATGGCTACACCTTC | CASSFALGGGEDGYTF
NA | TRBD2 | TRBJ2-2 | TRBV6-6 | TGTGCCAGCAGTTACCCCGGGGGGGCCGGGACCGGGGAGCTGTTTTTT | CASSYPGGAGTGELFF
NA | NA | TRBJ2-3 | TRBV6-5 | TGTGCCAGCGGTCGCAGTCAAGTTGTGGGAGCGCCCGTGTATTTT | CASGRSQVVGAPVYF
NA | TRBD1 | TRBJ2-5 | TRBV4-1 | TGCGCCAGCAGCCGAGAAGAGACAGGGGGCTGGGAGACCCAGTACTTC | CASSREETGGWETQYF
NA | TRBD2 | TRBJ2-1 | TRBV6-1 | TGTGCCAGCAGTGAAGCTGTCGGGCGGGGGAGCTCCTACAATGAGCAGTTCTTC | CASSEAVGRGSSYNEQFF
NA | NA | TRBJ2-7 | TRBV7-2 | TGTGCCAGCAGCTTATACTACGAGCAGTACTTC | CASSLYYEQYF
few | NA | TRBJ1-6 | TRBV7-8 | TGTGCCAGCAGCTTTGCCGGGAGCTATAATTCACCCCTCCACTTT | CASSFAGSYNSPLHF
NA | TRBD1 | TRBJ1-6 | TRBV28 | TGTGCCAGCAACGGGGACAGGGGTAATTCACCCCTCCACTTT | CASNGDRGNSPLHF
NA | TRBD1 | TRBJ1-4 | TRBV3-1/TRBV3-2 | TGTGCCATCACGGGTTTAAGGGGGCCGGAGACTGAAAAACTGTTTTTT | CAITGLRGPETEKLFF
few | NA | TRBJ1-1 | TRBV11-2 | TGTGCCAGCAGCTTAAGGTCGACAGGCACTGAAGCTTTCTTT | CASSLRSTGTEAFF
NA | TRBD2 | TRBJ2-7 | TRBV2 | TGTGCCAGCAGTACAAGCGGACTAGCATACGAGCAGTACTTC | CASSTSGLAYEQYF
NA | NA | TRBJ2-5 | TRBV6-5 | TGTGCCAGCAGGCTGGGGCTAGCGGAGACCCAGTACTTC | CASRLGLAETQYF
NA | NA | TRBJ1-2 | TRBV6-6 | TGTGCCAGCAGCCGAGGGACAAGGACGACATCAGGCTACACCTTC | CASSRGTRTTSGYTF
NA | TRBD2 | TRBJ2-3 | TRBV9 | TGTGCCAGCAGCGAGACTAGCGGGTTGGCAGATACGCAGTATTTT | CASSETSGLADTQYF
NA | TRBD1 | TRBJ2-7 | TRBV7-2 | TGTGCCAGCAGCTTAACAGGGGGTAGCTCCTACGAGCAGTACTTC | CASSLTGGSSYEQYF
NA | TRBD1 | TRBJ2-7 | TRBV9 | TGTGCCAGCAGCTTGGGACAGGGGGCTCAAGGCGAGCAGTACTTC | CASSLGQGAQGEQYF
once | TRBD1 | TRBJ2-6 | TRBV28 | TGTGCCACCAGAGGGTGGCAGGGGGCATCTGGGGCCAACGTCCTGACTTTC | CATRGWQGASGANVLTF
NA | TRBD2 | TRBJ2-2 | TRBV11-3 | TGTGCCAGCAGCTATAGCGGGCTGAACACCGGGGAGCTGTTTTTT | CASSYSGLNTGELFF
few | NA | TRBJ2-7 | TRBV19 | TGTGCCAGTAGTAAGGGTCAGGAGCGGGACATATCCAGGGAGCAGTACTTC | CASSKGQERDISREQYF
NA | NA | TRBJ2-1 | TRBV4-3 | TGCGCCAGCAGCCAAGATCCGGGCCTCACGGGAAATGAGCAGTTCTTC | CASSQDPGLTGNEQFF
NA | TRBD1 | TRBJ2-3 | TRBV18 | TGTGCCAGCTCACGGACAGGGAACTTGCTGGATGGGGATACGCAGTATTTT | CASSRTGNLLDGDTQYF
NA | NA | TRBJ2-5 | TRBV12-3/TRBV12-4 | TGTGCCAGCGACGGGGGCCAAGAGACCCAGTACTTC | CASDGGQETQYF